These 11 T cell receptor beta chains were sequenced from one sample in a study of blood T cell repertoires in COVID-19. Method: immunoSEQ multiplex PCR; TCRdb's copy keeps in-frame clones and lacks some. The table has about 220,000 clones, almost 85% seen once. The sample was peripheral blood. The receptors shown here come from a woman aged 70-85 years with COVID-19, enrolled during active disease.

The genes are TRBV7-8 and TRBJ2-7; 12 nucleotides align to TRBD1. Germline trimming cut 6 bases from V and 4 bases from J; bases unmatched to any gene: 10. Per germline, CDR1 SGHVS and CDR2 FQNEAQ. The CDR3 is made up of 16 amino acids. CDR3 nucleotides: TGTGCCAGCAGAGCATATCCGGGACAGGGGGCGTACGAGCAGTACTTC. Translation: CASRAYPGQGAYEQYF.

The chain combines TRBV18 with TRBJ1-6, with 7 bases matching TRBD1. From germline, CDR1 is KGHSH and CDR2 LQKENI. The CDR3 contains 16 residues. Losses at the gene ends were 4 bases for V and 9 bases for J; bases not matched to a gene: 12. CDR3 DNA: TGTGCCAGCTCACTAAGTGGACAGGTTGGAGGTTCACCCCTCCACTTT. Translated, it gives CASSLSGQVGGSPLHF.

The gene calls are TRBV5-1 and TRBJ2-1, with D perhaps matching TRBD2 (6 bases). The germline gives CDR1 SGHRS, CDR2 YFSETQ. CDR3 length: 14 amino acids. Trimming left V 4 bases short and J 4 bases short, with 12 bases between. The CDR3 region is CASSQGLGYNEQFF. Here the CDR3 DNA reads TGCGCCAGCAGCCAGGGACTGGGTTACAATGAGCAGTTCTTC.

The CDR3 nucleotides are TGTGCCAGCAGCCCGAGAAGGTCGCGGGGTTCCTACAATGAGCAGTTCTTC. It encodes CASSPRRSRGSYNEQFF. The chain has TRBV11-2 and TRBJ2-1, with a weak D call TRBD2 (6 bases). Germline-derived CDR1 and CDR2 are SGHAT and FQNNGV. The V end was cut by 5 bases, the J end by 1 base, with 18 bases between. CDR3 size: 17 residues.

The chain joins TRBV7-3 to TRBJ2-7; 12 nucleotides match TRBD2. Looked up from germline, CDR1 is SGHTA and CDR2 is FQGTGA. The ends lost 2 bases at V and 1 base at J; junction bases unmatched: 9. This CDR3 has 18 residues. The CDR3 region is CASSLFLAGGYGSYEQYF. In nucleotides, the CDR3 is TGTGCCAGCAGCTTATTTCTAGCGGGAGGGTACGGGTCCTACGAGCAGTACTTC.

This clone was seen just once. The chain couples TRBV5-6 to TRBJ2-5; D is perhaps TRBD1 (5 bases). V lost 0 bases and J 7 bases, leaving 13 bases between the germline ends. The CDR3 extends over 14 amino acids. CDR1 is SGHDT, CDR2 YYEEEE, per germline. The CDR3 loop reads CASSLGTGVATQYF. CDR3 DNA: TGTGCCAGCAGCTTGGGAACAGGCGTCGCGACCCAGTACTTC.

This clone was seen a handful of times. This chain joins TRBV5-1 and TRBJ1-2, with D possibly matching TRBD1 (6 bases). Trimming cost V 4 bases and J 6 bases, with 16 bases left between them. Germline V gene lookup returns CDR1 SGHRS and CDR2 YFSETQ. The CDR3 has 14 amino acids. The CDR3 is CASSQQTGFDGYTF. The CDR3 DNA reads as TGCGCCAGCAGCCAACAAACAGGGTTTGATGGCTACACCTTC.

This sequence joins TRBV7-2 and TRBJ1-3; TRBD1 matches at 9 bases. The CDR3 runs 14 residues. The V gene's germline CDR1 is SGHTA and CDR2 FQGNSA. V dropped 5 bases and J dropped 5; count of bases not matched to a gene: 4. As DNA, the CDR3 is TGTGCCAGCAGCCTCGACAGGGGGAGAAACACCATATATTTT. Amino acid sequence: CASSLDRGRNTIYF.

This clone was seen more than once but under ten times. V usage is TRBV7-9 and J usage is TRBJ2-7, with D hard to call. Trimming pared 2 bases from V and 2 bases from J, leaving 10 bases between. Germline V gene data show CDR1 as SEHNR and CDR2 as FQNEAQ (reference sequence). There are 14 residues in the CDR3. The CDR3 protein is CASSLSVSAYEQYF. The CDR3 DNA reads as TGTGCCAGCAGCTTATCTGTAAGCGCCTACGAGCAGTACTTC.

The CDR3 protein is CATSRDLPTSGRDYEQYF. The DNA of the CDR3 is TGTGCCACCAGCAGAGACCTCCCAACTAGCGGGAGAGACTACGAGCAGTACTTC. V and J are TRBV15 and TRBJ2-7, with 11 bases lining up with TRBD2. CDR3 size: 18 residues. Germline assignment: CDR1 LNHNV and CDR2 YYDKDF (reference sequence). Trimming removed 0 bases from V and 3 bases from J; junction bases left unmatched: 10.

In the case of this clone: One junction end does not reproduce the germline sequence, and a read error may be involved. The rearrangement uses TRBV7-7 and TRBJ2-1, with TRBD2 identical over 7 bases. The germline V gene has CDR1 SSHAT and CDR2 FNYEAQ (reference sequence). This CDR3 is 15 amino acids long. The CDR3 spells CASSYRWEGYNEQFF. DNA of the CDR3: TGTGCTAGCAGCTATAGGTGGGAGGGGTACAATGAGCAGTTCTTC.